A single sample is the source of the 30 T cell receptor beta chains below, sequenced in a study of cytomegalovirus exposure and HLA in healthy donors. Amplification used 60 Vbeta primers and 13 Jbeta primers. The assay was immunoSEQ multiplex PCR, and TCRdb's table has in-frame clones only and misses some. The sample contains about 100,000 clones, 70% to 85% of which appear only once. The sequencing sample was made of PBMCs. These receptors were obtained from a woman aged 18-30 years in good health and CMV-seropositive.

The chain recombines TRBV28 with TRBJ2-3; D not certain. V dropped 6 bases and J dropped 6 bases, with 7 bases sitting between them. The germline V gene encodes CDR1 MDHEN and CDR2 SYDVKM. CDR3 size: 11 residues. CDR3 bases: TGTGCCAGCAGCAGAATCGATACGCAGTATTTT. It yields the protein CASSRIDTQYF.

V is TRBV30 and J is TRBJ2-1, with 7 bases that match TRBD2. CDR1 GTSNPN and CDR2 SVGIG come from the germline V gene (reference sequence). The junction had 11 bases not matched to a gene; V was cut back by 8 bases and J by 7 bases. The CDR3 has 13 amino acids. In DNA, the CDR3 is TGTGCCCGGACGGGCGGGAGTGGGAATGAGCAGTTCTTC. Its protein is CARTGGSGNEQFF.

The rearrangement joins TRBV5-6 to TRBJ2-2, with D tentatively TRBD2 (5 bases). The CDR3 loop spans 14 amino acids. The V and J ends lost 3 bases and 1 base respectively, with 7 bases between them. CDR1 is SGHDT, CDR2 YYEEEE, per germline. DNA of the CDR3: TGTGCCAGCAGCTCCGGACTGAACACCGGGGAGCTGTTTTTT. This gives the protein CASSSGLNTGELFF.

The DNA of the CDR3 is TGTGCCTGGACTCCGGGACTGGTGGGGGAGACCCAGTACTTC. Protein product: CAWTPGLVGETQYF. V is TRBV30 and J is TRBJ2-5; D may be TRBD2 (6 bases). The CDR3 contains 14 residues. Trimming pared 4 bases from V and 5 bases from J, leaving 17 bases between. CDR1 is GTSNPN and CDR2 is SVGIG in the germline V gene (reference sequence). The full variable domain, its missing parts supplied by reference TRBV30 and TRBJ2-5, is SQTIHQWPATLVQPVGSPLSLECTVEGTSNPNLYWYRQAAGRGLQLLFYSVGIGQISSEVPQNLSASRPQDRQFILSSKKLLLSDSGFYLCAWTPGLVGETQYFGPGTRLLVL.

The chain links TRBV28 to TRBJ2-7, with TRBD2 matching 9 bases. The CDR3 has 14 amino acids. Germline loops: CDR1 MDHEN, CDR2 SYDVKM. The V and J ends lost 6 bases and 6 bases, in that order; junction bases with no gene match: 9. The CDR3 bases are TGTGCCAGCAGCTCACCGGGACTAGCTGGCGAGCAGTACTTC. Its translation: CASSSPGLAGEQYF. The full variable domain, rest sourced from reference TRBV28 and TRBJ2-7, is DVKVTQSSRYLVKRTGEKVFLECVQDMDHENMFWYRQDPGLGLRLIYFSYDVKMKEKGDIPEGYSVSREKKERFSLILESASTNQTSMYLCASSSPGLAGEQYFGPGTRLTVT.

The chain uses TRBV13 and TRBJ2-7, with 10 positions matching TRBD1. The germline gives CDR1 PRHDT, CDR2 FYEKMQ (reference sequence). The CDR3 is 14 residues long. V shed 4 bases, J shed 4 bases, and the junction held 4 bases outside the gene matches. This chain's CDR3 is CASSSRDRGYEQYF. DNA for the CDR3: TGTGCCAGCAGCTCTCGGGACAGGGGATACGAGCAGTACTTC.

This rearrangement joins TRBV4-2 to TRBJ1-4; 9 bases align to TRBD1. V dropped 0 bases and J dropped 6; count of bases not matched to a gene: 11. The CDR3 covers 18 residues. The germline V gene has CDR1 LGHNA and CDR2 YNFKEQ. The DNA of the CDR3 is TGTGCCAGCAGCCAAGATCTTCCCTCGGGACAGGGTTATGAAAAACTGTTTTTT. Protein: CASSQDLPSGQGYEKLFF.

This clone was observed a few times. This chain uses TRBV18 with TRBJ2-5; D is unclear. Between the trimmed V and J ends, which lost 2 bases and 5 bases, there was a span of 15 bases. Per germline, CDR1 KGHSH and CDR2 LQKENI. The CDR3 totals 15 residues. The CDR3: CASSPAVGVAETQYF. CDR3 coding DNA: TGTGCCAGCTCACCAGCGGTGGGTGTTGCGGAGACCCAGTACTTC.

V and J are TRBV27 and TRBJ1-5; the D is unclear. CDR1 is MNHEY, CDR2 SMNVEV, per germline (reference sequence). V was cut by 5 bases and J by 2 bases, with 13 bases left in between. The CDR3 sequence is 15 residues long. The CDR3 DNA follows: TGTGCCAGCAGTCCGGGATATTGGGGCAATCAGCCCCAGCATTTT. Amino acids: CASSPGYWGNQPQHF.

The V and J genes are TRBV6-1 and TRBJ2-3; 9 nucleotides match TRBD1. The J segment lost 14 bases and the V segment lost 8 bases, leaving 5 bases of the junction unmatched. This CDR3 has 10 residues. Germline CDR1 and CDR2: MNHNS and SASEGT. CDR3 sequence reads: CASLGTGSYF. The DNA of the CDR3 is TGTGCCAGCCTCGGGACAGGGTCGTATTTT.

This clone showed up just a few times. The rearrangement joins TRBV9 to TRBJ2-1, with TRBD1 as a possible D gene (6 bases). Trimming cost V 3 bases and J 2 bases, with 12 bases left between them. Germline CDR1 reads SGDLS; CDR2 reads YYNGEE. CDR3 length: 15 amino acids. The CDR3 loop is CASSAAGAPYNEQFF. The CDR3 nucleotides read TGTGCCAGCAGCGCCGCAGGGGCCCCCTACAATGAGCAGTTCTTC.

This clone occurred a few times. This rearrangement joins TRBV5-1 to TRBJ2-7; weak D call: TRBD2 (5 bases). Looked up from germline, CDR1 is SGHRS and CDR2 is YFSETQ. V lost 0 bases to trimming and J lost 0 bases, with 7 bases between them. The length of the CDR3 is 14 residues. This CDR3 is CASSLGAVSYEQYF. The CDR3 DNA reads as TGCGCCAGCAGCTTGGGAGCGGTCTCCTACGAGCAGTACTTC.

This clone was detected once. The chain recombines TRBV28 with TRBJ2-5, with 7 bases fitting TRBD1. This CDR3 comprises 13 residues. Germline CDR1 reads MDHEN; CDR2 reads SYDVKM. With 6 bases clipped from V and 5 bases from J, the junction kept 6 bases outside the gene matches. Written as DNA, the CDR3 is TGTGCCAGCAGGATGACAGGGCTGGAGACCCAGTACTTC. It is translated as CASRMTGLETQYF.

The chain is built from TRBV11-3 and TRBJ2-1, with 8 bases that match TRBD1. The trim removed 5 bases at V and 7 bases at J, leaving 10 bases unmatched. This CDR3 region has 15 residues. The germline gives CDR1 SGHNT, CDR2 YENEEA. The CDR3 nucleotides read TGTGCCAGCAGCCCGCGACAGGGGATTGAAAATGAGCAGTTCTTC. Its translation is CASSPRQGIENEQFF.

This clone has a handful of counts. The V gene is TRBV2, the J gene TRBJ2-7, with TRBD2 identical over 11 bases. Germline V CDR1 and CDR2: SNHLY, FYNNEI. CDR3 length equals 14 residues. V lost 5 bases to trimming and J lost 4 bases; unmatched junction nucleotides: 4. The DNA of the CDR3 is TGTGCCAGCAGTACTAGCGGGAGATTGTACGAGCAGTACTTC. Residues: CASSTSGRLYEQYF. Together with reference TRBV2 and TRBJ2-7, the CDR3 gives the full variable domain: EPEVTQTPSHQVTQMGQEVILRCVPISNHLYFYWYRQILGQKVEFLVSFYNNEISEKSEIFDDQFSVERPDGSNFTLKIRSTKLEDSAMYFCASSTSGRLYEQYFGPGTRLTVT.

V is TRBV5-1 and J is TRBJ2-1, with 15 bases identical to TRBD2. Germline V gene lookup returns CDR1 SGHRS and CDR2 YFSETQ. V was clipped by 4 bases and J by 7 bases; unmatched bases: 3. CDR3 length: 15 residues. The CDR3 region has the DNA TGCGCCAGCAGCCCCGGACTAGCGGGAGGGAATGAGCAGTTCTTC. Encoded protein: CASSPGLAGGNEQFF.

This clone was observed a few times. This sequence joins TRBV11-2 and TRBJ2-1; 7 nucleotides match TRBD2. CDR1 and CDR2 from the germline V gene are SGHAT and FQNNGV. Germline trimming cut 5 bases from V and 2 bases from J; bases unmatched to any gene: 15. This CDR3 has 18 residues. The DNA of the CDR3 is TGTGCCAGCAGCCGGCGGAGGCTAGCGGACGCTCCCTACAATGAGCAGTTCTTC. Translating it yields CASSRRRLADAPYNEQFF.

The V gene is TRBV7-3, the J gene TRBJ2-5; perhaps TRBD1 as D (6 bases). Germline values: CDR1 SGHTA, CDR2 FQGTGA. V lost 6 bases to trimming and J lost 5 bases, with 13 bases between them. The length of the CDR3 is 13 residues. This chain's CDR3 is CASRQGPEETQYF. The CDR3 DNA follows: TGTGCCAGCAGGCAGGGGCCCGAGGAGACCCAGTACTTC.

The chain couples TRBV10-3 to TRBJ2-7, with TRBD2 matching over 9 bases. The junction had 13 bases not matched to a gene; V was cut back by 10 bases and J by 3 bases. Germline V gene lookup returns CDR1 ENHRY and CDR2 SYGVKD. The CDR3 contains 15 residues. The chain's CDR3 is CASGPGTSRNYEQYF. The CDR3 coding sequence is TGTGCCAGTGGCCCCGGGACTAGCAGGAACTACGAGCAGTACTTC.

The chain employs TRBV27 and TRBJ1-3, with TRBD1 as a possible D gene (6 bases). The V and J ends lost 0 bases and 0 bases respectively, with 9 bases between them. Germline CDR1 reads MNHEY; CDR2 reads SMNVEV (reference sequence). The CDR3 loop spans 16 amino acids. CDR3 DNA: TGTGCCAGCAGTTTATCGGGCAGGGGCTCTGGAAACACCATATATTTT. Amino acids: CASSLSGRGSGNTIYF.

The chain carries TRBV7-8 and TRBJ2-1; 12 bases fit TRBD2. From germline, CDR1 is SGHVS and CDR2 FQNEAQ. The CDR3 is made up of 15 amino acids. J was trimmed by 7 bases and V by 5 bases; bases with no gene match: 6. Here the CDR3 DNA reads TGTGCCAGCAGCCCTAGCGGGGGGGGTCTTAATGAGCAGTTCTTC. Protein: CASSPSGGGLNEQFF. Full variable domain (missing parts from reference TRBV7-8 and TRBJ2-1): GAGVSQSPRYKVAKRGQDVALRCDPISGHVSLFWYQQALGQGPEFLTYFQNEAQLDKSGLPSDRFFAERPEGSVSTLKIQRTQQEDSAVYLCASSPSGGGLNEQFFGPGTRLTVL.

Turning to this clone: No conserved phenylalanine or tryptophan ends this CDR3, so it is likely a read error. The chain is built from TRBV25-1 and TRBJ1-2; D not resolved. V lost 2 bases to trimming and J lost 1 base, with 5 bases between them. Germline V gene lookup returns CDR1 MGHDK and CDR2 SYGVNS. The CDR3 contains 13 residues. The CDR3 loop is CASSEAGNYGYTV. The CDR3 DNA follows: TGTGCCAGCAGTGAAGCCGGTAACTATGGCTACACCGTC.

The chain couples TRBV29-1 to TRBJ1-1, with TRBD1 identical over 7 bases. The germline gives CDR1 SQVTM, CDR2 ANQGSEA. CDR3 length equals 12 residues. Trimming cost V 5 bases and J 8 bases; bases outside gene matches: 8. CDR3 residues: CSVRLGTAEAFF. CDR3 DNA sequence: TGCAGCGTTCGACTGGGGACAGCAGAAGCTTTCTTT.

The chain recombines TRBV5-1 with TRBJ1-2; 11 bases line up with TRBD1. With 5 bases clipped from V and 4 bases from J, the junction kept 4 bases outside the gene matches. The CDR3 covers 14 residues. Germline V gene sequence: CDR1 SGHRS, CDR2 YFSETQ. CDR3 in DNA: TGCGCCAGCAGTCGGGACAGGGGGTCCTATGGCTACACCTTC. Translated, it gives CASSRDRGSYGYTF.

The J gene is TRBJ2-7, the V gene TRBV4-1; 8 bases are a match to TRBD2. The CDR3 has 15 amino acids. Trimming removed 1 base from V and 3 bases from J; junction bases left unmatched: 5. Looked up from germline, CDR1 is MGHRA and CDR2 is YSYEKL. The CDR3 is CASSQAGGIGYEQYF. The CDR3, as DNA: TGCGCCAGCAGCCAAGCGGGGGGGATAGGCTACGAGCAGTACTTC.

J is TRBJ2-5 and V is TRBV7-9, with D unresolved. V was trimmed by 4 bases and J by 4 bases, leaving 22 bases between them. This CDR3 has 17 residues. The germline V gene has CDR1 SEHNR and CDR2 FQNEAQ (reference sequence). CDR3 in DNA: TGTGCCAGCAGCTCCCTTAGACCAGCGCAGAACCCAGAGACCCAGTACTTC. Amino acid sequence: CASSSLRPAQNPETQYF. Full variable domain (missing parts from reference TRBV7-9 and TRBJ2-5): DTGVSQNPRHKITKRGQNVTFRCDPISEHNRLYWYRQTLGQGPEFLTYFQNEAQLEKSRLLSDRFSAERPKGSFSTLEIQRTEQGDSAMYLCASSSLRPAQNPETQYFGPGTRLLVL.

The chain links TRBV19 to TRBJ2-7, with TRBD2 matching 7 bases. CDR1 is LNHDA, CDR2 SQIVND, per germline (reference sequence). This CDR3 is built from 15 residues. V gave up 3 bases and J gave up 3 bases; unmatched junction bases: 8. The CDR3: CASSIGSGIGYEQYF. For the CDR3, the DNA is TGTGCCAGTAGTATTGGGAGCGGGATTGGCTACGAGCAGTACTTC. Full variable domain (rest looked up from reference TRBV19 and TRBJ2-7): DGGITQSPKYLFRKEGQNVTLSCEQNLNHDAMYWYRQDPGQGLRLIYYSQIVNDFQKGDIAEGYSVSREKKESFPLTVTSAQKNPTAFYLCASSIGSGIGYEQYFGPGTRLTVT.

The chain combines TRBV19 with TRBJ2-7, with TRBD2 as a possible D gene (5 bases). The CDR3 is 13 amino acids. Germline lookup yields CDR1 LNHDA and CDR2 SQIVND (reference sequence). V lost 8 bases, J lost 5 bases, and 16 bases lay in between. The CDR3 sequence: CASSPDGGNEQYF. CDR3 coding DNA: TGTGCCAGTTCGCCTGATGGAGGAAACGAGCAGTACTTC.

In this sample, this clone turned up a few times. This sequence joins TRBV6-1 and TRBJ1-6, with 10 bases matching TRBD1. The V gene end was trimmed by 4 bases and the J gene end by 8 bases; junction bases not matched to a gene: 14. In germline, CDR1 is MNHNS, CDR2 SASEGT. The CDR3 consists of 18 residues. CDR3 loop: CASSARPWGQGRDSPLHF. The CDR3 region has the DNA TGTGCCAGCAGTGCAAGACCGTGGGGACAGGGGAGGGATTCACCCCTCCACTTT.

The V gene is TRBV29-1, the J gene TRBJ2-5, with 7 bases fitting TRBD2. Germline CDR1 is SQVTM and CDR2 is ANQGSEA. Trimming took 5 bases from V and 4 from J; bases not matched to a gene: 10. CDR3 length: 14 amino acids. The CDR3 DNA is TGCAGCGTTCCTCTTGGCGGGAGCGGAGAGACCCAGTACTTC. Its protein is CSVPLGGSGETQYF.